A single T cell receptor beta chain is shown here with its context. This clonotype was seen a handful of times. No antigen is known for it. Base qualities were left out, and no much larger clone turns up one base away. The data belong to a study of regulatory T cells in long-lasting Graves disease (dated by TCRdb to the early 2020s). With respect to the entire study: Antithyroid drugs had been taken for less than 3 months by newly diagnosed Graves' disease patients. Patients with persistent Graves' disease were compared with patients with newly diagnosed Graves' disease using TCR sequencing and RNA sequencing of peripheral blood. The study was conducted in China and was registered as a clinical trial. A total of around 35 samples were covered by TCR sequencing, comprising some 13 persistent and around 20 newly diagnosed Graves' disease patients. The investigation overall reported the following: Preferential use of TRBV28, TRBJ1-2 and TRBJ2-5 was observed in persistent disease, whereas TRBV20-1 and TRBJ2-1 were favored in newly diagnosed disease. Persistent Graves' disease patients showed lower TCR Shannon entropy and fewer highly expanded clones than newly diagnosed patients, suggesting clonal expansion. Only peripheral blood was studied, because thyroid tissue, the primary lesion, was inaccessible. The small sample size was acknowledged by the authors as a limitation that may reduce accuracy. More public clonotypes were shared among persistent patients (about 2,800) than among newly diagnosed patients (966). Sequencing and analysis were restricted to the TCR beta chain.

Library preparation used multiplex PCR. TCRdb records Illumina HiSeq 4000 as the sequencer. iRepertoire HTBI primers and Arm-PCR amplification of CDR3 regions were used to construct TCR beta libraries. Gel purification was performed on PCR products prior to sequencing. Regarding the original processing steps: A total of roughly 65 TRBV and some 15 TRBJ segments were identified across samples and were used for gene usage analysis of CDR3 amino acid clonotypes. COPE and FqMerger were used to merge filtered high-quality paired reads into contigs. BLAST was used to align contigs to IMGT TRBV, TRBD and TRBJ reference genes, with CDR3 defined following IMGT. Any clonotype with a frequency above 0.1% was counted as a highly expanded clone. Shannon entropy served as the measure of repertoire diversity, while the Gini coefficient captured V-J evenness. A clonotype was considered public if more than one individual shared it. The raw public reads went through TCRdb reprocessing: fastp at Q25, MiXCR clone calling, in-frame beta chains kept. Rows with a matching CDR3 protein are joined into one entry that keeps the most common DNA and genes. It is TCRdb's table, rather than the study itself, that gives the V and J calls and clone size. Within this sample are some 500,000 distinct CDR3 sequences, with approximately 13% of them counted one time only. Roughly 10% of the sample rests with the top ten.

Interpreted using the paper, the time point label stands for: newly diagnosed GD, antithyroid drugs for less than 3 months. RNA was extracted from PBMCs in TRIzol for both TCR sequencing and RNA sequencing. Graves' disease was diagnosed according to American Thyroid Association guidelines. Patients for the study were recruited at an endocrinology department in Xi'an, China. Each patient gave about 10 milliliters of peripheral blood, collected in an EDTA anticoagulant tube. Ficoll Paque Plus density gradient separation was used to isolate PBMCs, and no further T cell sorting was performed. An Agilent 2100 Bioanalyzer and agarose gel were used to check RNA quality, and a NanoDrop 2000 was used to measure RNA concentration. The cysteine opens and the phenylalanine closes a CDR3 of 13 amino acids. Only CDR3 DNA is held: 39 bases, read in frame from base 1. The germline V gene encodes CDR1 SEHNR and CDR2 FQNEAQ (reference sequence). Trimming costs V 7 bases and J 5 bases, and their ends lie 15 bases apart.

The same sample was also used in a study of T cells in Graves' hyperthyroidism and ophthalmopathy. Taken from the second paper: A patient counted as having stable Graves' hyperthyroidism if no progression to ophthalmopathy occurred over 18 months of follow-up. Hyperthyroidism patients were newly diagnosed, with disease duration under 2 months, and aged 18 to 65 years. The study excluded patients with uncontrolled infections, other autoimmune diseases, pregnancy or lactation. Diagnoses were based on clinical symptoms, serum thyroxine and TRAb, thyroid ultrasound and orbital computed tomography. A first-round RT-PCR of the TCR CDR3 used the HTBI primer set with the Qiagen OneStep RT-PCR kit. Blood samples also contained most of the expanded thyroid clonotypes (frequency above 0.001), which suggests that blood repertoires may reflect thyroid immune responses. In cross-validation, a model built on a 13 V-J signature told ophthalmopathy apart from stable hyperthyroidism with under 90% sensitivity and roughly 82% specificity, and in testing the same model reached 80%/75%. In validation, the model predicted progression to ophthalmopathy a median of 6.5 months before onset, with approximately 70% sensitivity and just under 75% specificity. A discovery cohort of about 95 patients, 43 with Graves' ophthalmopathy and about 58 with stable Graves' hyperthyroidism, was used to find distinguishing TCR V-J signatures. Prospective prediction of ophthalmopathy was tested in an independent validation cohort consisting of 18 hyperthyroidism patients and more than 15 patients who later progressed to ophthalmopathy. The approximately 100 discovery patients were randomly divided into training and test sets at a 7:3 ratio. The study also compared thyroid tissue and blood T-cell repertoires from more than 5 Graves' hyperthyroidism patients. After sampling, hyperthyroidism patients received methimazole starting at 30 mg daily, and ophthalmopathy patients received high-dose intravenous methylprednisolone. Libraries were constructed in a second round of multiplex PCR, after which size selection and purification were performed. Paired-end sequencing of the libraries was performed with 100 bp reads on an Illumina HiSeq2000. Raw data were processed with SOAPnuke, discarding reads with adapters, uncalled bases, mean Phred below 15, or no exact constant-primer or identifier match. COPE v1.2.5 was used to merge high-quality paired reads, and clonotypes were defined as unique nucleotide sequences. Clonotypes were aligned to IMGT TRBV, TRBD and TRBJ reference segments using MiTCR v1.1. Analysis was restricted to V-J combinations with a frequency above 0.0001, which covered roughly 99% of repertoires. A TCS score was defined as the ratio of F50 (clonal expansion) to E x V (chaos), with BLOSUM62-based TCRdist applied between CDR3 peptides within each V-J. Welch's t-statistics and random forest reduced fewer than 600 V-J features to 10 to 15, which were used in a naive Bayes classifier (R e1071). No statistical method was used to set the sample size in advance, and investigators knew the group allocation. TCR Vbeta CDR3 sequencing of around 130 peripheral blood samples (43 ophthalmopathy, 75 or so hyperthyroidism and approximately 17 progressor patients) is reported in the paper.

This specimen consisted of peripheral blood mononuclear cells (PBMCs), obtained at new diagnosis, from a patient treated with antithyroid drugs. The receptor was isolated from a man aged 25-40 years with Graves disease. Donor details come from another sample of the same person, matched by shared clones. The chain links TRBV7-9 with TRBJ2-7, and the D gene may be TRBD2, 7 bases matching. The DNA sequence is TGTGCCAGCAAACAGGGAGGGCTGAACGAGCAGTACTTC. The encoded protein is CASKQGGLNEQYF.